This T cell receptor beta chain derives from a study of blood T cells in healthy people across ages. The V segment lost 5 bases and the J segment 4 bases; nucleotides outside the gene matches: 12. Germline V gene data show CDR1 as DFQATT and CDR2 as SNEGSKA (reference sequence). This CDR3 comprises 16 residues. Study-level results: Long-lived donors carried more naive CD4+ cells and greater diversity than aged donors.

Sample-barcoded 5' priming and a J-beta primer mix drove a second PCR of about 7 to 11 cycles. Each CDR3 protein gets one entry after TCRdb re-called the 5' RACE reads with MiXCR. The profile shows hundreds of thousands of distinct CDR3 sequences, about half of them singletons. Only a few counts were recorded for this clonotype. Its antigen is unidentified. The sequence was obtained from an older woman in good health. The sequencing sample was made of blood. The V and J genes are TRBV20-1 and TRBJ2-3; 10 bases line up with TRBD2. The CDR3 spells CSAVSRAGGPSDTQYF. The DNA for the CDR3 is TGCAGTGCTGTATCTCGAGCGGGAGGGCCCTCAGATACGCAGTATTTT.